The sequence of this TCR beta chain was determined in a study of cytomegalovirus exposure and HLA in healthy donors. Vbeta (60) and Jbeta (13) primers were used in the PCR. Assay: immunoSEQ multiplex PCR; the TCRdb copy retains only in-frame clones and omits some. Of about 89,000 clones listed, about 85% are singletons. Study results and caveats: For TCR beta chains, V- and J-gene trimming was later linked to a missense DCLRE1C variant. Relative to the approximately 660-donor mean, N-insertions were reportedly fewer in an Asian-associated ancestry cluster in a later analysis. Later work associated roughly 17,000 TCR beta sequences with HLA alleles at 0.05 false discovery rate. TCR beta sequences reportedly predicted most subjects' HLA-A and HLA-B alleles accurately.

The CDR3 totals 18 residues. The germline V gene has CDR1 SGHRS and CDR2 YFSETQ. The ends lost 3 bases at V and 1 base at J; junction bases unmatched: 10. Worth noting for this clone: Its cognate antigen is unknown.

The sample taken for sequencing was PBMCs. The source is a man between 35 and 55 years old in good health and CMV-seropositive. The chain recombines TRBV5-1 with TRBJ2-3; 11 bases match TRBD1. CDR3 sequence reads: CASSYSPGGQGGTDTQYF. The CDR3 nucleotides read TGCGCCAGCAGCTACAGCCCCGGGGGACAGGGGGGCACAGATACGCAGTATTTT. The full variable domain, with the rest looked up from reference TRBV5-1 and TRBJ2-3, is KAGVTQTPRYLIKTRGQQVTLSCSPISGHRSVSWYQQTPGQGLQFLFEYFSETQRNKGNFPGRFSGRQFSNSRSEMNVSTLELGDSALYLCASSYSPGGQGGTDTQYFGPGTRLTVL.